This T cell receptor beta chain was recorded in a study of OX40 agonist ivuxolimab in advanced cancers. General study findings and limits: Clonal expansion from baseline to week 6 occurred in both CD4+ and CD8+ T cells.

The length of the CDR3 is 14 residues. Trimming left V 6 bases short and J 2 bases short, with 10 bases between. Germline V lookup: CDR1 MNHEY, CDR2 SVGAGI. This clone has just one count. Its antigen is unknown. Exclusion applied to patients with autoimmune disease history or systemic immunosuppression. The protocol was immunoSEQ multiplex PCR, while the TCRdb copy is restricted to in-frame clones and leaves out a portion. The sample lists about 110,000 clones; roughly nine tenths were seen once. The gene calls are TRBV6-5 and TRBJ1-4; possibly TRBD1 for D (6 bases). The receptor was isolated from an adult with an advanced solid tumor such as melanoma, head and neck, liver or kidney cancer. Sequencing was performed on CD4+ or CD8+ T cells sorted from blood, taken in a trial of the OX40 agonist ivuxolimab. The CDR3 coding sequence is TGTGCCAGCAGACGGGGGCATACTAATGAAAAACTGTTTTTT. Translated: CASRRGHTNEKLFF.